Following are 32 T cell receptor beta chains from one sample sequenced in a study of blood T cell repertoires in COVID-19. Assay: immunoSEQ multiplex PCR; the TCRdb copy retains only in-frame clones and omits some. Of about 260,000 clones listed, 85% to 90% are singletons. The specimen was PBMCs or T cells enriched from blood (not recorded which). These TCRs come from a woman younger than 45 with acute COVID-19.

This chain uses TRBV2 with TRBJ2-3; D not certain. Germline V CDR1 and CDR2: SNHLY, FYNNEI. Trimming pared 0 bases from V and 2 bases from J, leaving 3 bases between. The CDR3 has 13 residues. This chain's CDR3 is CASSEAYTDTQYF. In DNA, the CDR3 is TGTGCCAGCAGTGAAGCGTACACAGATACGCAGTATTTT.

The chain links TRBV5-1 to TRBJ2-1; possibly TRBD2 for D (5 bases). This CDR3 has 15 residues. The germline V gene has CDR1 SGHRS and CDR2 YFSETQ. V shed 1 base and J shed 4 bases, with 12 bases lying between them. CDR3 nucleotide sequence: TGCGCCAGCAGCTTGAGGAGCGGAAGATACAATGAGCAGTTCTTC. It is translated as CASSLRSGRYNEQFF.

The gene calls are TRBV10-3 and TRBJ1-6, with D tentatively TRBD1 (6 bases). The CDR3 sequence is 12 residues long. Germline V CDR1 and CDR2: ENHRY, SYGVKD. V was trimmed by 3 bases and J by 15 bases, leaving 12 bases between them. CDR3 region: CAISEQGYHLHF. Written as DNA, the CDR3 is TGTGCCATCAGTGAACAGGGCTATCACCTCCACTTT.

The rearrangement joins TRBV10-3 to TRBJ2-7; 9 nucleotides agree with TRBD1. Germline-derived CDR1 and CDR2 are ENHRY and SYGVKD. V dropped 3 bases and J dropped 5; count of bases not matched to a gene: 8. CDR3 size: 15 residues. In nucleotides, the CDR3 is TGTGCCATCAGTGAAGGGGACAGGGTAGGCCACGAGCAGTACTTC. Residues: CAISEGDRVGHEQYF.

The table lists this clone with a count of one. The chain employs TRBV6-2 or TRBV6-3 and TRBJ1-4, with unresolved D. V lost 5 bases to trimming and J lost 10 bases, with 17 bases between them. CDR1 is MNHEY and CDR2 is SVGEGT in the germline V gene. The CDR3 runs 14 residues. The CDR3, as DNA: TGTGCCAGCAGTACCCGGACCCCGAGCGGAAAACTGTTTTTT. Amino acid sequence: CASSTRTPSGKLFF.

The V call is TRBV27, the J call TRBJ2-4; D call uncertain. Germline CDR1 reads MNHEY; CDR2 reads SMNVEV (reference sequence). The V end lost 0 bases, the J end lost 5 bases, and 17 bases lay between the germline ends. The CDR3 extends over 17 amino acids. In DNA form, the CDR3 reads TGTGCCAGCAGTTTATCGGTCGACGCCGTTAGCCAAAACATTCAGTACTTC. This sequence encodes CASSLSVDAVSQNIQYF.

The chain carries TRBV19 and TRBJ2-1, with 11 bases fitting TRBD2. Germline V gene lookup returns CDR1 LNHDA and CDR2 SQIVND (reference sequence). V shed 6 bases, J shed 7 bases, and the junction held 2 bases outside the gene matches. There are 13 residues in the CDR3. The CDR3 nucleotides read TGTGCCAGTAGAGTAGCGGGGGGGAATGAGCAGTTCTTC. Translation gives CASRVAGGNEQFF. The full variable domain, completed using reference TRBV19 and TRBJ2-1, is DGGITQSPKYLFRKEGQNVTLSCEQNLNHDAMYWYRQDPGQGLRLIYYSQIVNDFQKGDIAEGYSVSREKKESFPLTVTSAQKNPTAFYLCASRVAGGNEQFFGPGTRLTVL.

V gene TRBV5-4 combines with J gene TRBJ2-1; TRBD2 matches at 10 bases. After removal of 4 bases from V and 4 bases from J, the junction contained 8 bases not matched to a gene. The germline V gene has CDR1 SGHNT and CDR2 YYREEE (reference sequence). The CDR3 covers 16 residues. Here the CDR3 reads CASSEAGGVLYNEQFF. The CDR3 nucleotides read TGTGCCAGCAGCGAAGCGGGAGGGGTTCTATACAATGAGCAGTTCTTC.

This chain joins TRBV6-1 and TRBJ2-7; TRBD2 agrees at 13 bases. Trimming at V came to 2 bases and at J to 4 bases, leaving 20 bases not matched to a gene. The CDR3 is 21 amino acids. The germline gives CDR1 MNHNS, CDR2 SASEGT. The CDR3 loop is CASSEQRPWTSGSVTTYEQYF. In DNA, the CDR3 is TGTGCCAGCAGTGAACAGCGACCATGGACTAGCGGGAGTGTCACTACTTACGAGCAGTACTTC.

The V gene is TRBV6-5, the J gene TRBJ2-3, with 7 bases aligning to TRBD2. V gave up 7 bases and J gave up 3 bases; unmatched junction bases: 10. Germline CDR1 and CDR2: MNHEY and SVGAGI. CDR3 length: 15 amino acids. The CDR3 DNA follows: TGTGCCAGCAACGGGCGGACTAGTAGTACAGATACGCAGTATTTT. It encodes CASNGRTSSTDTQYF.

V and J are TRBV27 and TRBJ2-7, with 15 positions matching TRBD2. This CDR3 has 17 amino acids. Per the germline V gene, CDR1 is MNHEY and CDR2 is SMNVEV (reference sequence). V lost 2 bases to trimming and J lost 6 bases; unmatched junction nucleotides: 8. The CDR3, as DNA: TGTGCCAGCAGTTTACCCGGACTAGCGGGAGGGCCGGGCGAGCAGTACTTC. It encodes CASSLPGLAGGPGEQYF.

This chain connects TRBV10-3 to TRBJ2-6; perhaps TRBD1 as D (5 bases). Per the germline V gene, CDR1 is ENHRY and CDR2 is SYGVKD. V was pared by 4 bases and J by 1 base, with 8 bases between. CDR3 length: 15 residues. In DNA form, the CDR3 reads TGTGCCATCAGTGTAGGGGCATCTGGGGCCAACGTCCTGACTTTC. Translation: CAISVGASGANVLTF.

This clone was picked up a small number of times. The chain uses TRBV19 and TRBJ2-7; the match to TRBD1 covers 7 bases. J gave up 2 bases and V 6 bases, and 7 bases lay outside the gene matches. In germline, CDR1 is LNHDA, CDR2 SQIVND (reference sequence). This CDR3 comprises 14 residues. The CDR3 DNA follows: TGTGCCAGTAGCCCGACAGGGTTCGCCTACGAGCAGTACTTC. It specifies CASSPTGFAYEQYF. Full variable domain (outside the CDR3, taken from reference TRBV19 and TRBJ2-7): DGGITQSPKYLFRKEGQNVTLSCEQNLNHDAMYWYRQDPGQGLRLIYYSQIVNDFQKGDIAEGYSVSREKKESFPLTVTSAQKNPTAFYLCASSPTGFAYEQYFGPGTRLTVT.

The chain carries TRBV4-2 and TRBJ2-1; 7 bases fit TRBD1. CDR1 is LGHNA and CDR2 is YNFKEQ in the germline V gene. The CDR3 sequence is 15 residues long. The junction had 8 bases not matched to a gene; V was cut back by 2 bases and J by 7 bases. The CDR3 coding sequence is TGTGCCAGCAGCCAACCGTCAACAGGGGCGAATGAGCAGTTCTTC. The encoded protein is CASSQPSTGANEQFF.

This clone was counted once. The chain recombines TRBV11-3 with TRBJ1-1; D ambiguous. The CDR3 totals 13 residues. Trimming stripped 5 bases from V and 3 bases from J, with 10 bases between. From germline, CDR1 is SGHNT and CDR2 YENEEA. The CDR3 nucleotides read TGTGCCAGCAGCCTCGTGGAGGACACTGAAGCTTTCTTT. Translating gives CASSLVEDTEAFF.

V and J are TRBV4-3 and TRBJ2-7; 10 bases match TRBD2. Germline V CDR1 and CDR2: LGHNA, YSLEER. CDR3 size: 16 residues. Germline trimming cut 3 bases from V and 4 bases from J; bases unmatched to any gene: 9. This chain's CDR3 is CASSHAASGSSYEQYF. The CDR3, as DNA: TGCGCCAGCAGCCACGCGGCTAGCGGGAGTTCGTACGAGCAGTACTTC.

The J gene is TRBJ2-7, the V gene TRBV15, with 7 bases aligning to TRBD1. Germline values: CDR1 LNHNV, CDR2 YYDKDF (reference sequence). The V and J ends lost 2 bases and 6 bases, in that order; junction bases with no gene match: 13. CDR3 length: 16 amino acids. This chain's CDR3 is CATSRPRKQGPGEQYF. The CDR3 DNA reads as TGTGCCACCAGCAGACCACGTAAACAGGGGCCTGGCGAGCAGTACTTC.

The rearrangement uses TRBV27 and TRBJ2-7; 9 bases are shared with TRBD1. With V trimmed by 4 bases and J by 0 bases, 7 bases remained unmatched. CDR1 and CDR2 (germline): MNHEY, SMNVEV (reference sequence). The CDR3 has 16 amino acids. The CDR3 spells CASSSTRQGDSYEQYF. The CDR3, as DNA: TGTGCCAGCAGTTCAACCAGACAGGGGGACTCCTACGAGCAGTACTTC.

This clone was detected only once. This rearrangement joins TRBV19 to TRBJ1-5, with D hard to call. Germline-derived CDR1 and CDR2 are LNHDA and SQIVND (reference sequence). Trimming took 5 bases from V and 1 from J, leaving 9 bases between them. The CDR3 sequence is 14 residues long. The CDR3 is CASSLQISNQPQHF. CDR3 sequence (DNA): TGTGCCAGTAGTTTACAGATCAGCAATCAGCCCCAGCATTTT.

The rearrangement joins TRBV14 to TRBJ1-2; D unclear. The CDR3 spans 15 residues. CDR1 SGHDN and CDR2 FVKESK come from the germline V gene. V lost 0 bases to trimming and J lost 8 bases, with 16 bases between them. The CDR3: CASSQDLGYSFGYTF. The CDR3 DNA reads as TGTGCCAGCAGCCAAGATTTGGGCTACAGTTTCGGCTACACCTTC. The complete variable domain, with remaining parts taken from reference TRBV14 and TRBJ1-2, reads EAGVTQFPSHSVIEKGQTVTLRCDPISGHDNLYWYRRVMGKEIKFLLHFVKESKQDESGMPNNRFLAERTGGTYSTLKVQPAELEDSGVYFCASSQDLGYSFGYTFGSGTRLTVV.

The V call is TRBV5-8, the J call TRBJ2-7; TRBD1 aligns across 7 bases. Germline V gives CDR1 SGHTS, CDR2 YDEGEE. The V gene end was trimmed by 10 bases and the J gene end by 4 bases; junction bases not matched to a gene: 14. The CDR3 is made up of 14 amino acids. The CDR3 region is CASIRDRTLYEQYF. The CDR3 DNA follows: TGTGCCTCGATTAGGGACAGAACCTTATACGAGCAGTACTTC.

This clone was seen just once. This rearrangement joins TRBV4-3 to TRBJ1-1; 10 nucleotides line up with TRBD1. This CDR3 has 14 residues. The trim removed 4 bases at V and 3 bases at J, leaving 2 bases unmatched. Looked up from germline, CDR1 is LGHNA and CDR2 is YSLEER. The DNA for the CDR3 is TGCGCCAGCAGCCTAGGACAGGGGGACACTGAAGCTTTCTTT. Its protein is CASSLGQGDTEAFF.

V usage is TRBV6-5 and J usage is TRBJ1-6; D possibly corresponds to TRBD1 (5 bases). There are 14 residues in the CDR3. Trimming pared 7 bases from V and 5 bases from J, leaving 12 bases between. From germline, CDR1 is MNHEY and CDR2 SVGAGI. The CDR3 protein is CASNLGTDNSPLHF. CDR3 bases: TGTGCCAGCAATTTGGGGACTGATAATTCACCCCTCCACTTT.

CDR3 sequence: CASSLPGTRDYEQYF. CDR3 DNA: TGTGCCAGCAGCTTGCCCGGGACTCGGGACTACGAGCAGTACTTC. The J gene is TRBJ2-7, the V gene TRBV5-4, with a weak D call TRBD2 (6 bases). The V end was cut by 1 base, the J end by 3 bases, with 14 bases between. CDR1 and CDR2 from the germline V gene are SGHNT and YYREEE (reference sequence). This CDR3 comprises 15 residues.

This chain uses TRBV10-3 with TRBJ2-5, with 8 positions matching TRBD2. V shed 4 bases and J 2 bases; nucleotides not matched to a gene: 9. CDR3 length equals 16 residues. CDR1 is ENHRY, CDR2 SYGVKD, per germline. CDR3 residues: CAISARLARHQETQYF. The CDR3 DNA sequence: TGTGCCATCAGTGCAAGACTAGCGAGACATCAAGAGACCCAGTACTTC.

The chain uses TRBV9 and TRBJ2-3, with D possibly being TRBD2 (5 bases). Trimming cost V 4 bases and J 1 base, with 16 bases left between them. This CDR3 is 16 amino acids long. The germline CDR1 and CDR2 sequences are SGDLS and YYNGEE. The CDR3 DNA is TGTGCCAGCAGCTCCTCGTGGGGAGAGGGCACAGATACGCAGTATTTT. Amino acid sequence: CASSSSWGEGTDTQYF.

This rearrangement joins TRBV27 to TRBJ2-7, with TRBD1 identical over 8 bases. Unmatched junction bases numbered 6, after V lost 3 bases and J lost 2 bases. The CDR3 runs 15 residues. Germline V gene lookup returns CDR1 MNHEY and CDR2 SMNVEV (reference sequence). CDR3: CASSFRDRSPYEQYF. The CDR3 DNA reads as TGTGCCAGCAGTTTCCGGGACAGGAGTCCCTACGAGCAGTACTTC.

This chain connects TRBV19 to TRBJ1-4, with D unresolved. Germline CDR1 is LNHDA and CDR2 is SQIVND (reference sequence). Trimming took off 0 bases at V and 8 bases at J, with 22 bases between the two ends. This CDR3 comprises 18 residues. This CDR3 reads CASSIDLLRVVVYEKLFF. The DNA of the CDR3 is TGTGCCAGTAGTATAGATCTATTGCGGGTTGTGGTTTACGAAAAACTGTTTTTT.

The chain carries TRBV7-8 and TRBJ2-1, with 9 positions matching TRBD1. CDR1 is SGHVS, CDR2 FQNEAQ, per germline. V lost 2 bases and J lost 6; bases outside the gene matches: 20. There are 20 residues in the CDR3. The CDR3 region is CASSLPAGRRGQGSINEQFF. DNA for the CDR3: TGTGCCAGCAGCTTACCAGCGGGCCGCCGGGGACAGGGAAGTATCAATGAGCAGTTCTTC.

The CDR3 loop is CASSRGGSGNTIYF. The CDR3 DNA sequence: TGTGCCAGCAGTCGAGGAGGGTCTGGAAACACCATATATTTT. J is TRBJ1-3 and V is TRBV5-4; D is unclear. CDR1 is SGHNT and CDR2 is YYREEE in the germline V gene (reference sequence). Trimming pared 5 bases from V and 1 base from J, leaving 10 bases between. CDR3 length equals 14 residues.

This chain connects TRBV4-1 to TRBJ2-1; 14 bases align to TRBD2. The CDR3 has 18 residues. J lost 0 bases, V lost 5 bases, and 6 bases had no gene match. Per the germline V gene, CDR1 is MGHRA and CDR2 is YSYEKL. The CDR3, as DNA: TGCGCCAGCAGCACGCGGACTAGCGGGAGGTTCTCCTACAATGAGCAGTTCTTC. Amino acid sequence: CASSTRTSGRFSYNEQFF.

This clone was picked up a small number of times. V gene TRBV14 combines with J gene TRBJ1-4; D possibly corresponds to TRBD1 (5 bases). The CDR3 sequence is 15 residues long. The germline V and J ends were trimmed by 1 base and 7 bases, with 13 bases remaining between them. Germline-derived CDR1 and CDR2 are SGHDN and FVKESK. CDR3 DNA: TGTGCCAGCAGCCAAGTCGGGGTCGGGGGTGAAAAACTGTTTTTT. It specifies CASSQVGVGGEKLFF. The full variable domain, completed using reference TRBV14 and TRBJ1-4, is EAGVTQFPSHSVIEKGQTVTLRCDPISGHDNLYWYRRVMGKEIKFLLHFVKESKQDESGMPNNRFLAERTGGTYSTLKVQPAELEDSGVYFCASSQVGVGGEKLFFGSGTQLSVL.